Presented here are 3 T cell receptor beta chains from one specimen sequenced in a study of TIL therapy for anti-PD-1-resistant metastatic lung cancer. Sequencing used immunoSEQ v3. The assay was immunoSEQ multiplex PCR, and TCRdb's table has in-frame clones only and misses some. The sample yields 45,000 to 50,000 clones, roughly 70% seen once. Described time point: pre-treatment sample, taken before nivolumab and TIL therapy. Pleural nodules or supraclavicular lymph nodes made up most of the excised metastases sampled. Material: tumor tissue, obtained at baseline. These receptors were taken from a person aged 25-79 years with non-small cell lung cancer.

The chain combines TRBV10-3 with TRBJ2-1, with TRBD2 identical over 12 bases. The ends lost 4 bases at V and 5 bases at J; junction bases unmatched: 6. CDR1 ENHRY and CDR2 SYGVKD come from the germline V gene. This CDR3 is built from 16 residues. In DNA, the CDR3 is TGTGCCATCAGTGGGAGACTAGCGGGGGCCGACAATGAGCAGTTCTTC. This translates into CAISGRLAGADNEQFF.

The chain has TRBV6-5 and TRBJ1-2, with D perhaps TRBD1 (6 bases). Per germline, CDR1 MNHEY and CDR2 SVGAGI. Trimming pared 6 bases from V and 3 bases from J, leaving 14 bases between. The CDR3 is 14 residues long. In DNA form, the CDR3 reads TGTGCCAGCAGGGGCAGGGGAACGGACTATGGCTACACCTTC. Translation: CASRGRGTDYGYTF.

This chain's CDR3 is CASSIDLRDPYGYTF. CDR3 nucleotides: TGTGCCAGTAGTATAGATCTACGGGATCCCTATGGCTACACCTTC. The chain combines TRBV19 with TRBJ1-2; D gene uncertain. V was cut by 0 bases and J by 4 bases, with 12 bases left in between. The CDR3 extends over 15 amino acids. Germline V gene sequence: CDR1 LNHDA, CDR2 SQIVND (reference sequence).